The 8 T cell receptor beta chains presented below share a single source sample, sequenced in a study of a mutant IDH1 vaccine in newly diagnosed glioma. This table comes from immunoSEQ multiplex PCR, and its TCRdb copy is limited to in-frame clones, with some not included. This table has tens of thousands of clones, around 92% appearing once. The time point here: week 35, safety follow-up. Vaccine doses each comprised 300 ug of mutant IDH1 20-mer peptide, with topical imiquimod. These TCRs are of unknown antigen specificity. The sample in question was PBMCs, obtained from a glioma patient whose treatment included an IDH1 peptide vaccine. These receptors were taken from a man aged 50-59 years with glioma.

The chain joins TRBV19 to TRBJ2-7; D may be TRBD1 (6 bases). Germline-derived CDR1 and CDR2 are LNHDA and SQIVND (reference sequence). V was cut by 5 bases and J by 9 bases, with 17 bases left in between. The CDR3 runs 13 residues. CDR3 nucleotides: TGTGCCAGTAGTGCCGTCAGGGGCCAGGGGCAGTACTTC. Translated, it gives CASSAVRGQGQYF.

J is TRBJ1-5 and V is TRBV6-5; D not certain. There are 13 residues in the CDR3. V gave up 2 bases and J gave up 7 bases, with 9 bases separating them. CDR1 and CDR2 from the germline V gene are MNHEY and SVGAGI. The CDR3 spells CASSYEVGQPQHF. The CDR3 nucleotides read TGTGCCAGCAGTTACGAGGTCGGACAGCCCCAGCATTTT.

The chain combines TRBV4-2 with TRBJ2-7; D not certain. Trimming cost V 0 bases and J 2 bases, with 8 bases left between them. There are 14 residues in the CDR3. Germline values: CDR1 LGHNA, CDR2 YNFKEQ. CDR3 region: CASSQDLIPYEQYF. As DNA, the CDR3 is TGTGCCAGCAGCCAAGATTTAATACCCTACGAGCAGTACTTC.

This rearrangement joins TRBV19 to TRBJ2-5, with D possibly being TRBD2 (6 bases). The germline V gene encodes CDR1 LNHDA and CDR2 SQIVND (reference sequence). The CDR3 consists of 14 residues. V lost 5 bases and J lost 3, with 13 bases in between. The CDR3 DNA sequence: TGTGCCAGTAGTCCCCGGGTAGCGGAAGAGACCCAGTACTTC. Amino acid sequence: CASSPRVAEETQYF.

This chain uses TRBV19 with TRBJ2-7; 11 bases fit TRBD1. This CDR3 is 15 amino acids long. CDR1 and CDR2 from the germline V gene are LNHDA and SQIVND (reference sequence). J gave up 0 bases and V 4 bases, and 2 bases lay outside the gene matches. CDR3 residues: CASSTGTGGSYEQYF. CDR3 DNA sequence: TGTGCCAGTAGTACCGGGACAGGGGGCTCCTACGAGCAGTACTTC.

The chain joins TRBV9 to TRBJ2-7; a weak D match, TRBD1 (5 bases). Germline-derived CDR1 and CDR2 are SGDLS and YYNGEE. The CDR3 length is 15 residues. V dropped 0 bases and J dropped 2 bases, with 12 bases sitting between them. The CDR3 protein is CASSVGQGLTYEQYF. CDR3 coding DNA: TGTGCCAGCAGCGTAGGGCAGGGCCTGACCTACGAGCAGTACTTC.

The chain has TRBV28 and TRBJ2-1, with D tentatively TRBD2 (6 bases). This CDR3 has 11 residues. The V gene's germline CDR1 is MDHEN and CDR2 SYDVKM. Trimming pared 7 bases from V and 9 bases from J, leaving 10 bases between. DNA of the CDR3: TGTGCCAGCAAGGAGCGGGTTGAGCAGTTCTTC. Protein product: CASKERVEQFF.

This clone was counted once. The rearrangement uses TRBV7-9 and TRBJ2-1; no clear D. This CDR3 spans 14 amino acids. CDR1 SEHNR and CDR2 FQNEAQ come from the germline V gene (reference sequence). Trimming left V 0 bases short and J 6 bases short, with 9 bases between. The CDR3 region has the DNA TGTGCCAGCAGCTTAGCGGCGACAACCAATGAGCAGTTCTTC. This sequence encodes CASSLAATTNEQFF.